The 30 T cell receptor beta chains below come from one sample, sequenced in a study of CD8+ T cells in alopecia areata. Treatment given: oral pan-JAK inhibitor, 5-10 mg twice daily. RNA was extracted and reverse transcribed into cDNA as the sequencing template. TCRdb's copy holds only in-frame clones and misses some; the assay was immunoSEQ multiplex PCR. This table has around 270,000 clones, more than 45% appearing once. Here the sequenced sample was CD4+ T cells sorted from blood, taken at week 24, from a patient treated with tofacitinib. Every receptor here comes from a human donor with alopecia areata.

CDR3 sequence (DNA): TGTGCCAGCAGCTTGGGGGATTACCAAGAGACCCAGTACTTC. As protein: CASSLGDYQETQYF. The chain employs TRBV7-9 and TRBJ2-5, with D perhaps given as TRBD1 or TRBD2 (5 bases each). Looked up from germline, CDR1 is SEHNR and CDR2 is FQNEAQ (reference sequence). V was shortened by 3 bases and J by 0 bases, with 8 bases between the two germline ends. The CDR3 is made up of 14 amino acids.

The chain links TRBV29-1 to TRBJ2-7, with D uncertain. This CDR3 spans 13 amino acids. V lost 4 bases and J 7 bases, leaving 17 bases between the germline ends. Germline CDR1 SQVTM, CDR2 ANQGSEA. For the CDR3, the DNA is TGCAGCGTTGCCCCACACATTACTTCGGAGCAGTACTTC. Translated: CSVAPHITSEQYF.

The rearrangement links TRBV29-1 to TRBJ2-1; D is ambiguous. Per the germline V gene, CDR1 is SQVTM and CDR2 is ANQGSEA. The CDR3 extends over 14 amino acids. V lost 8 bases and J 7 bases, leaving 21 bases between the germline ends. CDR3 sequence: CSSPQSSLGNEQFF. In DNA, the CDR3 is TGCAGCTCTCCACAGAGTTCCTTAGGGAATGAGCAGTTCTTC.

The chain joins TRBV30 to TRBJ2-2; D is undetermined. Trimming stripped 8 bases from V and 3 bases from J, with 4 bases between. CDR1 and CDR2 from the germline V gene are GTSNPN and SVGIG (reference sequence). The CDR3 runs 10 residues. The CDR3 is CAGYTGELFF. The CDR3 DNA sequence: TGTGCCGGCTACACCGGGGAGCTGTTTTTT. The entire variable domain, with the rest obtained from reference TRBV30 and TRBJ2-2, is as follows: SQTIHQWPATLVQPVGSPLSLECTVEGTSNPNLYWYRQAAGRGLQLLFYSVGIGQISSEVPQNLSASRPQDRQFILSSKKLLLSDSGFYLCAGYTGELFFGEGSRLTVL.

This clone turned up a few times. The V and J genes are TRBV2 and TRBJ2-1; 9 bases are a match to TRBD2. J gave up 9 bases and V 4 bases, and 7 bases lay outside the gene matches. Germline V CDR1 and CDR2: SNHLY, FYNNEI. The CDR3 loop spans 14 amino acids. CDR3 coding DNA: TGTGCCAGCAGTGTTGGCGGGGGGGCAAGTGAGCAGTTCTTC. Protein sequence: CASSVGGGASEQFF.

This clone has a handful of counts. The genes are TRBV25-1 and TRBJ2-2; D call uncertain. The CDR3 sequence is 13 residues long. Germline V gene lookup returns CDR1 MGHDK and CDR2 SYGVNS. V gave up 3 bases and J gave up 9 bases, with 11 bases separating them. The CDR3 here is CASSDVPPRELFF. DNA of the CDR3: TGTGCCAGCAGTGATGTCCCCCCCAGGGAGCTGTTTTTT.

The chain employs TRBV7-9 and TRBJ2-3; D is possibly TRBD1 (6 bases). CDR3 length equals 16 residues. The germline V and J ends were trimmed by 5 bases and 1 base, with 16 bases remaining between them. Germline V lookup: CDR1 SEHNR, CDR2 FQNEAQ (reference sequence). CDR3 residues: CASSPKPDSGTDTQYF. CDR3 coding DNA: TGTGCCAGCAGCCCTAAACCGGACAGCGGCACAGATACGCAGTATTTT.

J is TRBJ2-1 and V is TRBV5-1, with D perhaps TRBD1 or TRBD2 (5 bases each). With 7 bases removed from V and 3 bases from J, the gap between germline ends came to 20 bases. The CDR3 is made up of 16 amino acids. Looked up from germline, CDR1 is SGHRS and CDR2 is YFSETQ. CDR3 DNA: TGCGCCAGCTTGAGGGCCCTAAAGGGGATCTACAATGAGCAGTTCTTC. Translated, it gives CASLRALKGIYNEQFF.

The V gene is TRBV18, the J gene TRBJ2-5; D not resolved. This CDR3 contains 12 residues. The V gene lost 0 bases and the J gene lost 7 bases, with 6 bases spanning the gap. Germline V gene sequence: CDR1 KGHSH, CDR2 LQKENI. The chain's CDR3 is CASSPPSGTQYF. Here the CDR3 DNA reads TGTGCCAGCTCACCACCGTCCGGGACCCAGTACTTC.

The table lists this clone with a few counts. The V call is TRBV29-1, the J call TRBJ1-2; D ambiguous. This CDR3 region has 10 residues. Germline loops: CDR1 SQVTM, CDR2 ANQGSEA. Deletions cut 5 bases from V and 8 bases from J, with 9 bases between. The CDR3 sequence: CSVSVWGYTF. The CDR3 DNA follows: TGCAGCGTTTCCGTATGGGGCTACACCTTC.

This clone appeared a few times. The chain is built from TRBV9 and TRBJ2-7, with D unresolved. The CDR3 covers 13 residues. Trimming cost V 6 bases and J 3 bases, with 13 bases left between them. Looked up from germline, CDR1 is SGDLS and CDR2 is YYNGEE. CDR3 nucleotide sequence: TGTGCCAGCAACATTGAGGACGGCTACGAGCAGTACTTC. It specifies CASNIEDGYEQYF.

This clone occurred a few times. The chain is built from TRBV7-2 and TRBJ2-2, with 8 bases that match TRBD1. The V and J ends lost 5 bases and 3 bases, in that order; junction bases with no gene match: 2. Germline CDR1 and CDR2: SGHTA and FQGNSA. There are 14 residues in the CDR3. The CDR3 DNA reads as TGTGCCAGCAGCAGGGACAGGCACACCGGGGAGCTGTTTTTT. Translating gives CASSRDRHTGELFF. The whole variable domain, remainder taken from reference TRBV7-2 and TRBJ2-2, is GAGVSQSPSNKVTEKGKDVELRCDPISGHTALYWYRQSLGQGLEFLIYFQGNSAPDKSGLPSDRFSAERTGGSVSTLTIQRTQQEDSAVYLCASSRDRHTGELFFGEGSRLTVL.

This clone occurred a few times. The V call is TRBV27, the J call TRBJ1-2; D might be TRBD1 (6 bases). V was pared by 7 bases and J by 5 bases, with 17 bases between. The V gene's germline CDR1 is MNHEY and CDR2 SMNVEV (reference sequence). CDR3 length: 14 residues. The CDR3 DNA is TGTGCCAGCAAGAGAAACAGGGAAGTTTATGGCTACACCTTC. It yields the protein CASKRNREVYGYTF.

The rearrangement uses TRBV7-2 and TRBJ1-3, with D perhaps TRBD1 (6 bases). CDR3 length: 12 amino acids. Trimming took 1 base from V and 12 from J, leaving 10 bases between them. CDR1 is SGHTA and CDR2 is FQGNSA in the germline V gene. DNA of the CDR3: TGTGCCAGCAGCTTAGAAGGGACAATCATATATTTT. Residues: CASSLEGTIIYF.

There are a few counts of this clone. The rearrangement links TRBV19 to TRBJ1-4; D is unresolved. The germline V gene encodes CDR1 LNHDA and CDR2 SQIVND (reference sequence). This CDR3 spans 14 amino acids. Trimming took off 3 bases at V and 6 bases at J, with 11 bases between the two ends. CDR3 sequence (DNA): TGTGCCAGTAGTATCACGACTGCGGATGAAAAACTGTTTTTT. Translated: CASSITTADEKLFF.

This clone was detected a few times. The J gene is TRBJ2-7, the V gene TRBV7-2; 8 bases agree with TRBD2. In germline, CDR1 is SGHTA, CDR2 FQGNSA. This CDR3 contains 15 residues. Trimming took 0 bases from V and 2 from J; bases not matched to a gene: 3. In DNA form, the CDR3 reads TGTGCCAGCAGCTTAGCGGCGGGGGGCACCTACGAGCAGTACTTC. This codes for CASSLAAGGTYEQYF.

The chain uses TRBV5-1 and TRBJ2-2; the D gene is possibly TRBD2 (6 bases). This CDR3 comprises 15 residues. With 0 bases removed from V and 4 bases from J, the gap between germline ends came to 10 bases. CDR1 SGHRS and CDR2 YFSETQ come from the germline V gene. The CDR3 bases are TGCGCCAGCAGCTTGGAGGCGGGGAGCACCGGGGAGCTGTTTTTT. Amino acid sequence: CASSLEAGSTGELFF.

In DNA form, the CDR3 reads TGCGCCAGCAGAGCAGGGGAGATCACAGATACGCAGTATTTT. Residues: CASRAGEITDTQYF. The chain combines TRBV5-1 with TRBJ2-3; perhaps TRBD1 as D (6 bases). The germline V gene encodes CDR1 SGHRS and CDR2 YFSETQ. The V end was cut by 5 bases, the J end by 2 bases, with 12 bases between. The CDR3 loop spans 14 amino acids.

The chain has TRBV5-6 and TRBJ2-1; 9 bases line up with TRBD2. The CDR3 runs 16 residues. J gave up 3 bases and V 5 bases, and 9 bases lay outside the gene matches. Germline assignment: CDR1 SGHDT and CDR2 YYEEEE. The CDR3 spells CASSLLAGAVYNEQFF. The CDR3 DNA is TGTGCCAGCAGTTTATTAGCGGGGGCAGTCTACAATGAGCAGTTCTTC.

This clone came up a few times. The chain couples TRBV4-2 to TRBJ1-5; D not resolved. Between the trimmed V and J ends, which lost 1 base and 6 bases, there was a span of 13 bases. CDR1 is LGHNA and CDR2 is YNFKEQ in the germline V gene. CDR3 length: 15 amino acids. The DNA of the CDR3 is TGTGCCAGCAGCCAAGGACGACCCGAGGGTCAGCCCCAGCATTTT. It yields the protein CASSQGRPEGQPQHF.

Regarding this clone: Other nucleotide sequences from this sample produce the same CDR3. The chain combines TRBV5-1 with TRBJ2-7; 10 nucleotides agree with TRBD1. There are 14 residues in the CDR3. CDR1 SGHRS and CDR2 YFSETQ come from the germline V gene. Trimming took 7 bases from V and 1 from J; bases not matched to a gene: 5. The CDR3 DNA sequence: TGCGCCAGCTCCCGGGACAGGGGATCCTACGAGCAGTACTTC. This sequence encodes CASSRDRGSYEQYF. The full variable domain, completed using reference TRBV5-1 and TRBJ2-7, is KAGVTQTPRYLIKTRGQQVTLSCSPISGHRSVSWYQQTPGQGLQFLFEYFSETQRNKGNFPGRFSGRQFSNSRSEMNVSTLELGDSALYLCASSRDRGSYEQYFGPGTRLTVT.

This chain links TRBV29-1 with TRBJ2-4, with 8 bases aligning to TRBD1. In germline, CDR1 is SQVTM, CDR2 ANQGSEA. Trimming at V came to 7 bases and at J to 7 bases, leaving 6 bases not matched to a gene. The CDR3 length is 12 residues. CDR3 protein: CSARQGTNIQYF. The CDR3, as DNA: TGCAGCGCCCGACAGGGGACGAACATTCAGTACTTC.

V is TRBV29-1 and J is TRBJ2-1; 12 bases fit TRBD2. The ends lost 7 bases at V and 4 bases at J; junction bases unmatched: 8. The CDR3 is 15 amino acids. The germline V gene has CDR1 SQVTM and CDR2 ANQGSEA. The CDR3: CSARTSGATYNEQFF. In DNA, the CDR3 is TGCAGCGCGAGGACTAGCGGGGCAACTTACAATGAGCAGTTCTTC.

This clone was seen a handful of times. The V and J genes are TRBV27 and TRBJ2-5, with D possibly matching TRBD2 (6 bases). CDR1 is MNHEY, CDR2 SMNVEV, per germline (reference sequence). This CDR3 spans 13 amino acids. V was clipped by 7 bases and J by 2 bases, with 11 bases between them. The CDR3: CASTRRGQETQYF. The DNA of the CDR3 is TGTGCCAGCACGAGACGGGGGCAAGAGACCCAGTACTTC.

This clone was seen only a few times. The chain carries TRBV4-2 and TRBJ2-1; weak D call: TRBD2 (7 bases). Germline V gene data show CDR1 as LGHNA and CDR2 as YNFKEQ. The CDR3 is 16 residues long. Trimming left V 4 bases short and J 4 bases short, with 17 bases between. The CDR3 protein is CASSPRRAGAYNEQFF. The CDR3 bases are TGTGCCAGCAGCCCCCGGCGGGCGGGGGCGTACAATGAGCAGTTCTTC.

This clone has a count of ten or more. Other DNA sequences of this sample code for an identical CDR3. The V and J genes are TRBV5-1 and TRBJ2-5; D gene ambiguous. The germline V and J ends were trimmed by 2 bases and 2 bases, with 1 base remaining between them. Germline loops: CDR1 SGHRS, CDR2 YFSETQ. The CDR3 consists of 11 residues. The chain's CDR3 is CASSLQETQYF. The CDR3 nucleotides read TGCGCCAGCAGCTTACAAGAGACCCAGTACTTC.

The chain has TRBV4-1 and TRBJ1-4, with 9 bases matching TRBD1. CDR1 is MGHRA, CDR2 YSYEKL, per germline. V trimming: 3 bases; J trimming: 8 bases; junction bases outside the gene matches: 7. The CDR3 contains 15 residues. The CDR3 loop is CASSHPGQGGEKLFF. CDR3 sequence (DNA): TGCGCCAGCAGCCACCCGGGACAGGGAGGGGAAAAACTGTTTTTT.

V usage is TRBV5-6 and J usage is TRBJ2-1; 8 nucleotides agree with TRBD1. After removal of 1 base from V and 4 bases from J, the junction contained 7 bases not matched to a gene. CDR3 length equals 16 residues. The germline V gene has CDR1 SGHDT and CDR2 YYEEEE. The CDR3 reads CASSLPTGEGYNEQFF. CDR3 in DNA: TGTGCCAGCAGCTTGCCGACAGGGGAAGGGTACAATGAGCAGTTCTTC.

This CDR3 is CASSTLTGGSSPLHF. The CDR3 DNA sequence: TGTGCCAGCAGCACGCTGACAGGCGGGAGCTCACCCCTCCACTTT. This chain links TRBV5-4 with TRBJ1-6, with a possible D match to TRBD1 (6 bases). This CDR3 has 15 residues. CDR1 and CDR2 from the germline V gene are SGHNT and YYREEE (reference sequence). V lost 4 bases and J 10 bases, leaving 18 bases between the germline ends.

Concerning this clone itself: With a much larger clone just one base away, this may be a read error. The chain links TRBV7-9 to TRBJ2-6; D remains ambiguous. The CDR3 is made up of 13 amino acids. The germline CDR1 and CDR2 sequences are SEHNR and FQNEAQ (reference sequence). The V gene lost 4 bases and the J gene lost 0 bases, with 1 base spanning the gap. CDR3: CASSSSGANVLTF. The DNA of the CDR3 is TGTGCCAGCAGCTCCTCTGGGGCCAACGTCCTGACTTTC.